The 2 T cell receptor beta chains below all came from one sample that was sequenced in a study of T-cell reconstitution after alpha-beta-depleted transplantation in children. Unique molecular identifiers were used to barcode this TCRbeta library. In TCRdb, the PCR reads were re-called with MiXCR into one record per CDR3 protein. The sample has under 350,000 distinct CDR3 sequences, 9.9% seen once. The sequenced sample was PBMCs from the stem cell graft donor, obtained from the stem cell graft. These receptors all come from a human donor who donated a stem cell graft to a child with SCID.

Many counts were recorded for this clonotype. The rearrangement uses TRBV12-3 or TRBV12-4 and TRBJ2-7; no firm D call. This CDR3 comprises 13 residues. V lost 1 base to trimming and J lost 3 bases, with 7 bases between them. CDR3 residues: CASSLGTIYEQYF. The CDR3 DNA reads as TGTGCCAGCAGTTTAGGGACGATCTACGAGCAGTACTTC.

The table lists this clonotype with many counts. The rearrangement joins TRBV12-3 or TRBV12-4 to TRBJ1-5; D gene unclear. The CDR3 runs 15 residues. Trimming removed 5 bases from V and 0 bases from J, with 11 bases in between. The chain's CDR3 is CASSLQRRSNQPQHF. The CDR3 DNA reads TGTGCCAGCAGTCTACAGCGACGTAGCAATCAGCCCCAGCATTTT.